A single sample is the source of the 8 T cell receptor beta chains below, sequenced in a study of blood T cells in healthy people across ages. Sample-barcoded 5' priming and a J-beta primer mix drove a second PCR of about 7 to 12 cycles. TCRdb fed the 5' RACE reads into MiXCR, producing one record per CDR3 protein. In the table there are about 750,000 distinct CDR3 sequences, approximately 55% of which are singletons. Material: blood. These receptors all come from an elderly man in good health.

Turning to this clonotype: A much larger clone lies a single base off, so this may be a read error. V and J are TRBV5-1 and TRBJ1-1, with TRBD1 matching 7 bases. In germline, CDR1 is SGHRS, CDR2 YFSETQ. With V trimmed by 3 bases and J by 0 bases, 8 bases remained unmatched. The CDR3 sequence is 16 residues long. CDR3 protein: CASSSHGDRLNTEAFF. Here the CDR3 DNA reads TGCGCCAGCAGCTCACATGGGGACAGATTGAACACTGAAGCTTTCTTT.

The chain carries TRBV11-2 and TRBJ1-2; D ambiguous. The CDR3 covers 14 residues. With 4 bases removed from V and 8 bases from J, the gap between germline ends came to 17 bases. In germline, CDR1 is SGHAT, CDR2 FQNNGV. Here the CDR3 reads CASSYTRTFAGYTF. The CDR3 DNA is TGTGCCAGCAGCTACACCCGGACTTTTGCCGGCTACACCTTC. The variable domain in full, completed from reference TRBV11-2 and TRBJ1-2, reads EAGVAQSPRYKIIEKRQSVAFWCNPISGHATLYWYQQILGQGPKLLIQFQNNGVVDDSQLPKDRFSAERLKGVDSTLKIQPAKLEDSAVYLCASSYTRTFAGYTFGSGTRLTVV.

This chain connects TRBV15 to TRBJ2-7; D remains unclear. V lost 0 bases and J 0 bases, leaving 9 bases between the germline ends. Germline assignment: CDR1 LNHNV and CDR2 YYDKDF (reference sequence). The CDR3 has 15 amino acids. The CDR3 region has the DNA TGTGCCACCAGCAGAGATATGTACAGCTCCTACGAGCAGTACTTC. Translated, it gives CATSRDMYSSYEQYF.

The rearrangement joins TRBV20-1 to TRBJ2-3; 10 bases map to TRBD1. The germline gives CDR1 DFQATT, CDR2 SNEGSKA (reference sequence). The CDR3 is 16 residues long. Unmatched junction bases numbered 8, after V lost 0 bases and J lost 5 bases. In DNA, the CDR3 is TGCAGTGCTAGAGATCAAGTGACAGGGGGCATAGATACGCAGTATTTT. Amino acid sequence: CSARDQVTGGIDTQYF.

The V call is TRBV20-1, the J call TRBJ2-7; 11 nucleotides align to TRBD2. From germline, CDR1 is DFQATT and CDR2 SNEGSKA (reference sequence). After removal of 0 bases from V and 3 bases from J, the junction contained 4 bases not matched to a gene. The CDR3 is 15 amino acids. CDR3 region: CSARDLAGGGYEQYF. CDR3 coding DNA: TGCAGTGCTAGAGATTTAGCGGGAGGGGGCTACGAGCAGTACTTC.

This clonotype came up a few times. This chain connects TRBV20-1 to TRBJ2-4, with TRBD2 identical over 10 bases. The germline gives CDR1 DFQATT, CDR2 SNEGSKA (reference sequence). The CDR3 runs 16 residues. The V segment lost 5 bases and the J segment 6 bases; nucleotides outside the gene matches: 13. The CDR3 region has the DNA TGCAGTGCTGAAGGACTAGCGGTTTCTAATCTAAACATTCAGTACTTC. Protein: CSAEGLAVSNLNIQYF.

V gene TRBV18 combines with J gene TRBJ1-2; the D gene is possibly TRBD1 (6 bases). V gave up 11 bases and J gave up 2 bases, with 15 bases separating them. The CDR3 totals 13 residues. CDR1 KGHSH and CDR2 LQKENI come from the germline V gene. The DNA for the CDR3 is TGTGCCGCTGGGGACACCTCAAACTATGGCTACACCTTC. It is translated as CAAGDTSNYGYTF.

The chain combines TRBV12-3 or TRBV12-4 with TRBJ2-4; D might be TRBD2 (5 bases). The V and J ends lost 7 bases and 1 base respectively, with 14 bases between them. The CDR3 totals 15 residues. CDR3: CASTPSRTAKNIQYF. In DNA, the CDR3 is TGTGCCAGCACCCCTAGCCGGACCGCCAAAAACATTCAGTACTTC.